This T cell receptor beta chain emerged from a study of blood T cell repertoires in COVID-19. Turning to the study itself: COVID-19 samples, acute and convalescent, were from the United States, Italy and Spain. Sample material is recorded as cDNA or gDNA derived from T cells, B-cell-depleted T cells, or PBMCs.

Per the original methods: Amplification with reference gene primers provided the estimates of nucleated cell counts. Clones were read by immunoSEQ multiplex PCR, and TCRdb kept only the in-frame ones, dropping some. The DNA gave D and trimming, while V, J and clone size come from that table. The sample lists 80,000 to 95,000 clones, roughly four fifths seen once, with around 20% in the top ten. The CDR3 is 14 residues long. J lost 7 bases, V lost 5 bases, and 7 bases had no gene match. Germline-derived CDR1 and CDR2 are SEHNR and FQNEAQ (reference sequence). Sequenced sample: peripheral blood. This chain connects TRBV7-9 to TRBJ2-1, with 8 bases fitting TRBD1. This TCR was sampled from a woman older than 75 with active or convalescent COVID-19. CDR3 bases: TGTGCCAGCAGCCCCAGGGGGCTCCGGAATGAGCAGTTCTTC. Its translation: CASSPRGLRNEQFF.